Below, 19 T cell receptor beta chains from the same sample are listed, as sequenced in a study of T cell responses to AZD1222 COVID-19 vaccine. Assay used: immunoSEQ multiplex PCR; TCRdb lists only in-frame clones, some missing. The table records 75,000 to 100,000 clones, almost 90% of them present only once. The input for sequencing was peripheral blood, taken on day 0 of AZD1222 vaccination. The receptors here all came from an adult in good health.

The chain has TRBV5-1 and TRBJ2-7; 8 nucleotides align to TRBD2. CDR1 is SGHRS, CDR2 YFSETQ, per germline. The CDR3 is 15 amino acids. J lost 3 bases, V lost 6 bases, and 11 bases had no gene match. CDR3 amino acids: CASTPTGRDYYEQYF. In DNA, the CDR3 is TGCGCCAGCACCCCGACCGGGAGGGACTACTACGAGCAGTACTTC.

This sequence joins TRBV18 and TRBJ2-7; the D gene could be TRBD1 or TRBD2 (5 bases each). The CDR3 is 14 amino acids. CDR1 and CDR2 (germline): KGHSH, LQKENI. V was trimmed by 3 bases and J by 7 bases, leaving 16 bases between them. CDR3 region: CASSPGTASGEQYF. The CDR3 DNA is TGTGCCAGCTCACCCGGGACCGCCTCCGGGGAGCAGTACTTC.

CDR3 protein: CSVEDSGVSDETQYF. CDR3 coding DNA: TGCAGCGTTGAAGATTCGGGGGTTTCGGACGAGACCCAGTACTTC. The V gene is TRBV29-1, the J gene TRBJ2-5; TRBD2 might be the D (6 bases). Germline CDR1 reads SQVTM; CDR2 reads ANQGSEA. Deletions cut 0 bases from V and 5 bases from J, with 16 bases between. The CDR3 has 15 residues.

V and J are TRBV19 and TRBJ2-4; 9 bases align to TRBD2. CDR3 length: 14 amino acids. V lost 8 bases and J lost 1; bases outside the gene matches: 3. The germline V gene encodes CDR1 LNHDA and CDR2 SQIVND (reference sequence). CDR3 sequence reads: CASGSGSAKNIQYF. The CDR3 DNA reads as TGTGCCAGTGGTAGCGGGAGTGCCAAAAACATTCAGTACTTC.

This chain links TRBV7-2 with TRBJ2-6; D gene unclear. There are 15 residues in the CDR3. Trimming pared 0 bases from V and 4 bases from J, leaving 7 bases between. Germline CDR1 and CDR2: SGHTA and FQGNSA. The CDR3 nucleotides are TGTGCCAGCAGCTTAGCCATGACCGGGGCCAACGTCCTGACTTTC. Translation gives CASSLAMTGANVLTF.

The genes are TRBV28 and TRBJ1-5; tentative D call: TRBD1 (5 bases). The V and J ends lost 11 bases and 0 bases respectively, with 11 bases between them. Germline CDR1 reads MDHEN; CDR2 reads SYDVKM. CDR3 length: 13 amino acids. In nucleotides, the CDR3 is TGTGCCTCGGGAGGGGATAGCAATCAGCCCCAGCATTTT. It is translated as CASGGDSNQPQHF.

The sample holds one count of this clone. DNA for the CDR3: TGTGCCAGCAGCCAAGGGACTCCCCGCGAGCAGTACTTC. It translates to CASSQGTPREQYF. This rearrangement joins TRBV3-1 (or the pseudogene TRBV3-2) to TRBJ2-7, with a tentative D call TRBD2 (5 bases). The CDR3 is 13 residues long. Deletions cut 1 base from V and 6 bases from J, with 10 bases between. Per germline, CDR1 LGHDT and CDR2 YNNKEL (reference sequence).

V gene TRBV28 combines with J gene TRBJ2-7, with 7 bases lining up with TRBD2. From germline, CDR1 is MDHEN and CDR2 SYDVKM. The CDR3 consists of 15 residues. Trimming at V came to 8 bases and at J to 0 bases, leaving 10 bases not matched to a gene. The CDR3 here is CASGTTSANSYEQYF. CDR3 DNA sequence: TGTGCCAGCGGAACAACTAGCGCGAACTCCTACGAGCAGTACTTC. Full variable domain (missing parts from reference TRBV28 and TRBJ2-7): DVKVTQSSRYLVKRTGEKVFLECVQDMDHENMFWYRQDPGLGLRLIYFSYDVKMKEKGDIPEGYSVSREKKERFSLILESASTNQTSMYLCASGTTSANSYEQYFGPGTRLTVT.

V is TRBV6-1 and J is TRBJ2-5; D is possibly TRBD1 (6 bases). CDR1 is MNHNS, CDR2 SASEGT, per germline. This CDR3 has 13 amino acids. Trimming stripped 3 bases from V and 3 bases from J, with 8 bases between. The CDR3 nucleotides are TGTGCCAGCAGTGATGGACAGAAAGAGACCCAGTACTTC. It yields the protein CASSDGQKETQYF.

The chain recombines TRBV30 with TRBJ1-1, with D perhaps matching TRBD1 (6 bases). Germline values: CDR1 GTSNPN, CDR2 SVGIG (reference sequence). V lost 4 bases to trimming and J lost 7 bases, with 13 bases between them. The CDR3 loop spans 12 amino acids. The CDR3 coding sequence is TGTGCCTGGACCGGGGGGCGGTATGAAGCTTTCTTT. Translated, it gives CAWTGGRYEAFF.

The rearrangement joins TRBV7-2 to TRBJ1-1; the D is unclear. The CDR3 runs 13 residues. V was shortened by 2 bases and J by 11 bases, with 15 bases between the two germline ends. Per germline, CDR1 SGHTA and CDR2 FQGNSA. CDR3: CASSLRAGRLAFF. Written as DNA, the CDR3 is TGTGCCAGCAGCTTACGGGCAGGTCGGTTGGCTTTCTTT.

The chain couples TRBV28 to TRBJ2-7; perhaps TRBD2 as D (5 bases). CDR3 length equals 14 residues. CDR1 is MDHEN and CDR2 is SYDVKM in the germline V gene. V lost 2 bases and J lost 6, with 14 bases in between. The CDR3 nucleotides are TGTGCCAGCAGTTTAGCTAGCTTTCTGGCCGAGCAGTACTTC. Protein product: CASSLASFLAEQYF.

The CDR3 DNA reads as TGTGCAAGTCGCCGGGAGGGGAGCGGGGGCACAGATACGCAGTATTTT. As protein: CASRREGSGGTDTQYF. This chain connects TRBV12-2 to TRBJ2-3; the table calls TRBD2, which could not be checked here. TRBV12-2 represents a pseudogene. The CDR3 has 16 residues.

The chain couples TRBV28 to TRBJ1-5; 7 nucleotides align to TRBD1. CDR1 MDHEN and CDR2 SYDVKM come from the germline V gene. CDR3 length: 18 amino acids. Germline trimming cut 5 bases from V and 2 bases from J; bases unmatched to any gene: 15. CDR3 DNA sequence: TGTGCCAGCAGTCTAACGGGACAGTACGATTTTGGCAATCAGCCCCAGCATTTT. Translated: CASSLTGQYDFGNQPQHF.

The V gene is TRBV5-1, the J gene TRBJ2-1; weak D call: TRBD2 (5 bases). V was shortened by 3 bases and J by 7 bases, with 11 bases between the two germline ends. CDR1 SGHRS and CDR2 YFSETQ come from the germline V gene. The CDR3 contains 13 residues. The CDR3: CASSSLTGNEQFF. The CDR3 DNA is TGCGCCAGCAGCTCCTTAACGGGGAATGAGCAGTTCTTC.

This rearrangement joins TRBV5-8 to TRBJ2-5, with TRBD1 identical over 10 bases. Germline V gene sequence: CDR1 SGHTS, CDR2 YDEGEE. J was trimmed by 9 bases and V by 4 bases; bases with no gene match: 3. This CDR3 is 12 amino acids long. CDR3 bases: TGTGCCAGCAGCAGGACAGGGGGGGCCCAGTACTTC. Translating gives CASSRTGGAQYF.

V and J are TRBV9 and TRBJ2-7, with a tentative D call TRBD1 (6 bases). This CDR3 has 15 amino acids. Per the germline V gene, CDR1 is SGDLS and CDR2 is YYNGEE. Trimming removed 4 bases at V and 2 bases at J, with 16 bases between. The CDR3 DNA follows: TGTGCCAGCAGCCGTGAGGGACAAGGGGCCTACGAGCAGTACTTC. Protein: CASSREGQGAYEQYF.

The chain recombines TRBV10-3 with TRBJ2-7, with 8 bases fitting TRBD2. With 5 bases clipped from V and 2 bases from J, the junction kept 11 bases outside the gene matches. In germline, CDR1 is ENHRY, CDR2 SYGVKD. This CDR3 is 16 amino acids long. The CDR3 loop reads CAISNHQGGRPYEQYF. The CDR3 nucleotides are TGTGCCATCAGTAACCACCAGGGCGGGAGGCCCTACGAGCAGTACTTC.

This clone was recorded only once. This sequence joins TRBV7-8 and TRBJ2-5; 8 bases agree with TRBD2. Germline-derived CDR1 and CDR2 are SGHVS and FQNEAQ. The J segment lost 4 bases and the V segment lost 8 bases, leaving 12 bases of the junction unmatched. This CDR3 has 15 amino acids. The CDR3 sequence: CASHPPGGGGETQYF. The CDR3 nucleotides are TGTGCCAGCCATCCCCCGGGAGGGGGAGGAGAGACCCAGTACTTC.